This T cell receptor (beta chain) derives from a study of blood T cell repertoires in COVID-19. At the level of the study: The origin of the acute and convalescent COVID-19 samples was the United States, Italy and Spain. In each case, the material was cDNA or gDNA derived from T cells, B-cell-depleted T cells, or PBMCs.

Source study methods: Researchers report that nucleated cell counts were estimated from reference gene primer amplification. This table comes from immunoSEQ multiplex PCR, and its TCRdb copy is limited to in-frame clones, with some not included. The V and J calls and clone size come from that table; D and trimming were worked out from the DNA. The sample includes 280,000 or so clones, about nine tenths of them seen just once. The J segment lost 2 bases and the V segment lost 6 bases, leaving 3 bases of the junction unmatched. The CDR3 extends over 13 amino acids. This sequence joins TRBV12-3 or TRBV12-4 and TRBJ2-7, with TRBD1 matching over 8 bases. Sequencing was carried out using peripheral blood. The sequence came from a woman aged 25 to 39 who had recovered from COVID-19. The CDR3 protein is CASRMTGAYEQYF. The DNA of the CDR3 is TGTGCCAGCAGAATGACAGGGGCCTACGAGCAGTACTTC.